Presented here are 21 T cell receptor beta chains from one specimen sequenced in a study of OX40 agonist ivuxolimab in advanced cancers. Profiling relied on immunoSEQ multiplex PCR, and the TCRdb table lists in-frame clones only, not all of them. The table records more than 75,000 clones, approximately 85% of them present only once. The sample here was CD4+ or CD8+ T cells sorted from blood, taken in a trial of the OX40 agonist ivuxolimab. The receptors shown here come from an adult with an advanced solid tumor such as melanoma, head and neck, liver or kidney cancer.

CDR3 sequence: CASSPLRGAKNIQYF. The CDR3 coding sequence is TGTGCCAGCAGCCCGCTGCGGGGGGCTAAAAACATTCAGTACTTC. The rearrangement joins TRBV11-1 to TRBJ2-4; 8 positions agree with TRBD2. The CDR3 sequence is 15 residues long. Germline values: CDR1 SGHAT, CDR2 FQDESV (reference sequence). V lost 5 bases and J lost 4; bases outside the gene matches: 7.

The chain has TRBV6-1 and TRBJ1-5, with D possibly matching TRBD1 (5 bases). Between the trimmed V and J ends, which lost 2 bases and 6 bases, there was a span of 8 bases. Germline lookup yields CDR1 MNHNS and CDR2 SASEGT. This CDR3 region has 13 residues. For the CDR3, the DNA is TGTGCCAGCAGTGAATGGGGGGGTCAGCCCCAGCATTTT. This encodes CASSEWGGQPQHF.

The rearrangement joins TRBV11-2 to TRBJ2-1; TRBD2 matches 10 bases. The CDR3 extends over 19 amino acids. J gave up 1 base and V 6 bases, and 15 bases lay outside the gene matches. CDR1 and CDR2 (germline): SGHAT, FQNNGV. This CDR3 is CASRPLLGLAEISYNEQFF. The CDR3 DNA follows: TGTGCCAGCAGACCTCTCCTCGGACTAGCGGAAATTTCCTACAATGAGCAGTTCTTC.

This rearrangement joins TRBV18 to TRBJ2-5, with a weak D call TRBD1 (6 bases). V was trimmed by 3 bases and J by 3 bases, leaving 14 bases between them. CDR1 and CDR2 (germline): KGHSH, LQKENI. The CDR3 runs 15 residues. In DNA form, the CDR3 reads TGTGCCAGCTCACCCTCAGGGGCGCCGGAAGAGACCCAGTACTTC. Protein sequence: CASSPSGAPEETQYF.

The chain couples TRBV20-1 to TRBJ1-5; no definite D call. The CDR3 runs to 10 residues. Germline CDR1 DFQATT, CDR2 SNEGSKA (reference sequence). CDR3 nucleotides: TGCAGGAATATGAATCAGCCCCAGCATTTT. It codes for CRNMNQPQHF.

The chain joins TRBV7-3 to TRBJ2-5; D unclear. This CDR3 spans 14 amino acids. Germline-derived CDR1 and CDR2 are SGHTA and FQGTGA. Trimming pared 2 bases from V and 1 base from J, leaving 8 bases between. CDR3 DNA: TGTGCCAGCAGCTTAGCAGACTTCCAAGAGACCCAGTACTTC. Translated: CASSLADFQETQYF.

This sequence joins TRBV7-2 and TRBJ1-1; 8 nucleotides line up with TRBD1. The CDR3 contains 18 residues. V trimming: 1 base; J trimming: 1 base; junction bases outside the gene matches: 11. The germline V gene has CDR1 SGHTA and CDR2 FQGNSA. CDR3 loop: CASSLGMAGGVKNTEAFF. CDR3 nucleotides: TGTGCCAGCAGCTTAGGAATGGCAGGGGGCGTGAAGAACACTGAAGCTTTCTTT.

This clone was counted a single time. The rearrangement uses TRBV11-2 and TRBJ2-1; D perhaps matches TRBD2 (6 bases). The CDR3 runs to 15 residues. Looked up from germline, CDR1 is SGHAT and CDR2 is FQNNGV. V was pared by 5 bases and J by 6 bases, with 17 bases between. CDR3 in amino acids: CASSVGTHTPNEQFF. DNA of the CDR3: TGTGCCAGCAGCGTCGGGACTCACACCCCCAATGAGCAGTTCTTC. The full variable domain, with the rest looked up from reference TRBV11-2 and TRBJ2-1, is EAGVAQSPRYKIIEKRQSVAFWCNPISGHATLYWYQQILGQGPKLLIQFQNNGVVDDSQLPKDRFSAERLKGVDSTLKIQPAKLEDSAVYLCASSVGTHTPNEQFFGPGTRLTVL.

The gene calls are TRBV9 and TRBJ1-2, with D unresolved. The CDR3 consists of 14 residues. Per germline, CDR1 SGDLS and CDR2 YYNGEE. Trimming stripped 4 bases from V and 8 bases from J, with 18 bases between. CDR3 residues: CASSPRVSVQGYTF. For the CDR3, the DNA is TGTGCCAGCAGCCCACGGGTCTCAGTCCAGGGCTACACCTTC.

J is TRBJ2-7 and V is TRBV7-9; tentative D call: TRBD1 (7 bases). The ends were cut back, 5 bases at V and 12 bases at J, with 20 bases in the middle. The CDR3 consists of 13 residues. Germline V gives CDR1 SEHNR, CDR2 FQNEAQ (reference sequence). The DNA of the CDR3 is TGTGCCAGCAGCGCGGGACAGCAGAACGCCCCGTACTTC. It is translated as CASSAGQQNAPYF.

The rearrangement joins TRBV7-6 to TRBJ2-7; 11 nucleotides align to TRBD1. CDR1 SGHVS and CDR2 FNYEAQ come from the germline V gene. The V segment lost 4 bases and the J segment 4 bases; nucleotides outside the gene matches: 3. The CDR3 has 14 residues. The CDR3: CASSSGQGAYEQYF. The CDR3 DNA sequence: TGTGCCAGCAGCTCCGGACAGGGGGCGTACGAGCAGTACTTC.

The rearrangement joins TRBV5-1 to TRBJ2-3; possibly TRBD2 for D (6 bases). This CDR3 has 14 residues. Trimming left V 0 bases short and J 4 bases short, with 9 bases between. Germline lookup yields CDR1 SGHRS and CDR2 YFSETQ. CDR3 residues: CASSLGGIPDTQYF. In DNA form, the CDR3 reads TGCGCCAGCAGCTTGGGCGGGATCCCAGATACGCAGTATTTT. Full variable domain (rest looked up from reference TRBV5-1 and TRBJ2-3): KAGVTQTPRYLIKTRGQQVTLSCSPISGHRSVSWYQQTPGQGLQFLFEYFSETQRNKGNFPGRFSGRQFSNSRSEMNVSTLELGDSALYLCASSLGGIPDTQYFGPGTRLTVL.

The V and J genes are TRBV5-1 and TRBJ1-1; TRBD1 might be the D (5 bases). V was shortened by 0 bases and J by 3 bases, with 15 bases between the two germline ends. From germline, CDR1 is SGHRS and CDR2 YFSETQ. This CDR3 comprises 16 residues. The CDR3 DNA reads as TGCGCCAGCAGCTTGGAGGGGAGGGTATCGGACACTGAAGCTTTCTTT. Protein product: CASSLEGRVSDTEAFF.

The chain links TRBV19 to TRBJ2-5; D might be TRBD1 (6 bases). Germline V gives CDR1 LNHDA, CDR2 SQIVND (reference sequence). This CDR3 is 14 amino acids long. The V end was cut by 5 bases, the J end by 5 bases, with 15 bases between. Written as DNA, the CDR3 is TGTGCCAGTAGTCCTACCCCCAGGGGTGAGACCCAGTACTTC. Protein sequence: CASSPTPRGETQYF.

The rearrangement links TRBV30 to TRBJ1-4; no clear D gene. This CDR3 is built from 12 residues. CDR1 GTSNPN and CDR2 SVGIG come from the germline V gene (reference sequence). V was shortened by 1 base and J by 5 bases, with 5 bases between the two germline ends. This CDR3 is CAWSGRNEKLFF. The CDR3 DNA reads TGTGCCTGGAGTGGCCGAAATGAAAAACTGTTTTTT.

V is TRBV4-2 and J is TRBJ2-7; D possibly corresponds to TRBD1 (5 bases). This CDR3 is 14 amino acids long. V shed 4 bases and J shed 4 bases, with 14 bases lying between them. Germline-derived CDR1 and CDR2 are LGHNA and YNFKEQ. CDR3 in DNA: TGTGCCAGCAGCCTGGACATGGGAATTTACGAGCAGTACTTC. It encodes CASSLDMGIYEQYF.

The chain uses TRBV10-1 and TRBJ2-1; D unclear. V was cut by 2 bases and J by 7 bases, with 6 bases left in between. This CDR3 spans 12 amino acids. Per germline, CDR1 WNHNN and CDR2 SYGVQD (reference sequence). DNA for the CDR3: TGCGCCAGCAGTGAGAATTGGAATGAGCAGTTCTTC. Its protein product is CASSENWNEQFF.

The DNA of the CDR3 is TGTGCCAGCAGCTACGGGACAGGGAACGAGCAGTACTTC. This codes for CASSYGTGNEQYF. The J gene is TRBJ2-7, the V gene TRBV11-2; 9 nucleotides line up with TRBD1. CDR1 and CDR2 (germline): SGHAT, FQNNGV. There are 13 residues in the CDR3. V lost 4 bases and J lost 5; bases outside the gene matches: 3.

CDR3 nucleotides: TGTGCCAGCAGCTCGAGTCGGACGGCCTACAATGAGCAGTTCTTC. This translates into CASSSSRTAYNEQFF. The J gene is TRBJ2-1, the V gene TRBV7-3; D uncertain. In germline, CDR1 is SGHTA, CDR2 FQGTGA. CDR3 length: 15 amino acids. The V gene lost 4 bases and the J gene lost 2 bases, with 12 bases spanning the gap.

The chain uses TRBV18 and TRBJ1-2; no definite D call. Germline V gene sequence: CDR1 KGHSH, CDR2 LQKENI. Trimming stripped 5 bases from V and 7 bases from J, with 8 bases between. This CDR3 is 11 amino acids long. CDR3 sequence: CASSVDGGYTF. The CDR3 DNA sequence: TGTGCCAGCTCAGTAGATGGTGGCTACACCTTC.

The rearrangement links TRBV6-1 to TRBJ2-1, with TRBD2 matching 11 bases. Germline V gene sequence: CDR1 MNHNS, CDR2 SASEGT. CDR3 size: 18 residues. After removal of 4 bases from V and 0 bases from J, the junction contained 8 bases not matched to a gene. The DNA of the CDR3 is TGTGCCAGCAGTGCCTTTCTAGCGGGGGGACCCTCCTACAATGAGCAGTTCTTC. The encoded protein is CASSAFLAGGPSYNEQFF.